Sequencing of this T cell receptor beta chain was carried out in a study of radiotherapy plus CTLA-4 blockade in lung cancer. Germline CDR1 reads SGHVS; CDR2 reads FQNEAQ. The CDR3 is 13 amino acids. The germline V and J ends were trimmed by 4 bases and 0 bases, with 6 bases remaining between them. Only in-frame clones appear in the TCRdb table, and some are missing; sequencing was by immunoSEQ multiplex PCR. The table includes around 63,000 clones, 70% to 80% detected once. This TCR derives from a human donor with non-small cell lung cancer whose response to radiotherapy plus ipilimumab could not be evaluated. Some clones in this sample may be carry-over from other donors' samples. V is TRBV7-8 and J is TRBJ1-1; D is ambiguous. The source material was peripheral blood, sampled from a patient treated with radiotherapy plus ipilimumab. In nucleotides, the CDR3 is TGTGCCAGCAGCTCCCAGATGAACACTGAAGCTTTCTTT. This gives the protein CASSSQMNTEAFF.